The 30 T cell receptor beta chains below were found in one sample sequenced in a study of T cell repertoires in cytomegalovirus infection. TCRdb itself ran the reads through MiXCR, one entry per CDR3 protein. This sample has more than 150,000 distinct CDR3 sequences, with under 25% found just once. Sequencing was done on a sample of PBMCs. The receptor set was obtained from a human donor in good health (CMV status not recorded). Some clones in this sample may be carry-over from other donors' samples.

The chain links TRBV29-1 to TRBJ1-3; TRBD1 might be the D (5 bases). Trimming pared 3 bases from V and 5 bases from J, leaving 14 bases between. The germline CDR1 and CDR2 sequences are SQVTM and ANQGSEA. CDR3 size: 14 residues. The CDR3 bases are TGCAGCGTTGATACAGGAGCCGGTAGAAACACCATATATTTT. It is translated as CSVDTGAGRNTIYF.

This clonotype came up many times. The chain employs TRBV12-3 or TRBV12-4 and TRBJ2-1; D gene uncertain. The CDR3 contains 14 residues. Trimming took 5 bases from V and 4 from J, leaving 12 bases between them. CDR3 coding DNA: TGTGCCAGCAGTCTACCCCCGGAGTACAATGAGCAGTTCTTC. Its protein product is CASSLPPEYNEQFF.

The chain links TRBV10-2 to TRBJ1-1, with D possibly matching TRBD1 (6 bases). The CDR3 has 15 residues. Trimming removed 3 bases at V and 1 base at J, with 12 bases between. Per the germline V gene, CDR1 is WSHSY and CDR2 is SAAADI. The CDR3 protein is CASSDGGHTNTEAFF. The CDR3 bases are TGCGCCAGCAGTGATGGGGGACATACGAACACTGAAGCTTTCTTT.

The rearrangement links TRBV20-1 to TRBJ2-7; 8 bases fit TRBD2. This CDR3 comprises 14 residues. The J segment lost 6 bases and the V segment lost 0 bases, leaving 7 bases of the junction unmatched. Germline CDR1 DFQATT, CDR2 SNEGSKA (reference sequence). Here the CDR3 reads CSAREGTRFTEQYF. CDR3 nucleotide sequence: TGCAGTGCTAGAGAAGGGACTAGATTCACCGAGCAGTACTTC.

This clonotype was found a few times. The chain employs TRBV24-1 and TRBJ2-6; no reliable D call. The germline V gene encodes CDR1 KGHDR and CDR2 SFDVKD. CDR3 size: 15 residues. With 5 bases removed from V and 3 bases from J, the gap between germline ends came to 10 bases. The CDR3 nucleotides read TGTGCCACCAGTGCTCTCGGTAGTGGGGCCAACGTCCTGACTTTC. Protein: CATSALGSGANVLTF.

This clonotype has only a few counts. CDR3 sequence reads: CASSPKRDNEQFF. In DNA, the CDR3 is TGTGCCAGCAGCCCCAAAAGGGACAATGAGCAGTTCTTC. The genes are TRBV3-1 and TRBJ2-1; D uncertain. Trimming took off 4 bases at V and 5 bases at J, with 9 bases between the two ends. Germline CDR1 and CDR2: LGHDT and YNNKEL (reference sequence). The CDR3 is 13 amino acids.

This clonotype was counted ten times or more. The J gene is TRBJ2-7, the V gene TRBV7-2, with a tentative D call TRBD1 (6 bases). The V gene's germline CDR1 is SGHTA and CDR2 FQGNSA. The CDR3 is 14 amino acids. The germline V and J ends were trimmed by 5 bases and 7 bases, with 18 bases remaining between them. CDR3 bases: TGTGCCAGCAGCGCCCTCCGAGGGGGTGGGGAGCAGTACTTC. It yields the protein CASSALRGGGEQYF.

This clonotype was counted many times. This chain joins TRBV6-6 and TRBJ1-5; D not resolved. CDR3 length: 14 residues. The germline CDR1 and CDR2 sequences are MNHNY and SVGAGI (reference sequence). Trimming cost V 7 bases and J 6 bases, with 16 bases left between them. CDR3 residues: CASTRVSEGQPQHF. CDR3 bases: TGTGCCAGCACTAGGGTGTCCGAAGGTCAGCCCCAGCATTTT.

The gene calls are TRBV20-1 and TRBJ1-1, with D possibly being TRBD1 (6 bases). This CDR3 is 14 amino acids long. V lost 6 bases, J lost 3 bases, and 17 bases lay in between. From germline, CDR1 is DFQATT and CDR2 SNEGSKA (reference sequence). CDR3: CSARGKGGDTEAFF. CDR3 coding DNA: TGCAGTGCCCGGGGTAAAGGGGGGGACACTGAAGCTTTCTTT.

This clonotype was recorded at least ten times. The rearrangement uses TRBV19 and TRBJ1-2, with 9 bases that match TRBD1. V dropped 4 bases and J dropped 4; count of bases not matched to a gene: 16. In germline, CDR1 is LNHDA, CDR2 SQIVND (reference sequence). CDR3 length: 18 residues. The CDR3 coding sequence is TGTGCCAGTAGTAACGTACGGGACAGGGCTTCGTTCGGCTATGGCTACACCTTC. Protein: CASSNVRDRASFGYGYTF.

The chain couples TRBV6-2 or TRBV6-3 to TRBJ2-7, with D hard to call. Trimming stripped 6 bases from V and 2 bases from J, with 8 bases between. The CDR3 loop spans 12 amino acids. Germline CDR1 reads MNHEY; CDR2 reads SVGEGT. Here the CDR3 DNA reads TGTGCCAGCAGGTTAAGACCCTACGAGCAGTACTTC. Encoded protein: CASRLRPYEQYF.

This clonotype was counted between two and nine times. The V gene is TRBV11-2, the J gene TRBJ2-6, with no clear D. The CDR3 consists of 15 residues. Germline V gives CDR1 SGHAT, CDR2 FQNNGV. The V end lost 5 bases, the J end lost 0 bases, and 8 bases lay between the germline ends. The CDR3 bases are TGTGCCAGCAGCGGCGTACGCTCTGGGGCCAACGTCCTGACTTTC. It translates to CASSGVRSGANVLTF.

V gene TRBV29-1 combines with J gene TRBJ1-3; unclear D gene. V gave up 0 bases and J gave up 0 bases, with 12 bases separating them. The CDR3 length is 16 residues. Germline CDR1 reads SQVTM; CDR2 reads ANQGSEA. CDR3 in DNA: TGCAGCGTTGAAGATTCGGTGGGGATCTCTGGAAACACCATATATTTT. As protein: CSVEDSVGISGNTIYF.

The V gene is TRBV10-1, the J gene TRBJ2-6, with D hard to call. The V end lost 5 bases, the J end lost 2 bases, and 10 bases lay between the germline ends. Germline V CDR1 and CDR2: WNHNN, SYGVQD (reference sequence). CDR3 length: 15 residues. The CDR3 here is CASSSTKAGANVLTF. The CDR3 DNA follows: TGCGCCAGCAGTTCGACAAAGGCTGGGGCCAACGTCCTGACTTTC.

The gene calls are TRBV5-4 and TRBJ1-2; 7 bases are a match to TRBD1. V lost 1 base and J lost 10; bases outside the gene matches: 7. Per the germline V gene, CDR1 is SGHNT and CDR2 is YYREEE (reference sequence). CDR3 length: 13 amino acids. The CDR3 loop is CASSLSRTGYYTF. The CDR3, as DNA: TGTGCCAGCAGCTTGAGCCGGACAGGTTACTACACCTTC.

The chain links TRBV6-1 to TRBJ2-3, with TRBD1 matching over 10 bases. The germline V gene encodes CDR1 MNHNS and CDR2 SASEGT. The CDR3 loop spans 15 amino acids. The V gene end was trimmed by 5 bases and the J gene end by 3 bases; junction bases not matched to a gene: 5. CDR3 sequence (DNA): TGTGCCAGCAGTCCCGGGACAGGGGTAACAGATACGCAGTATTTT. It encodes CASSPGTGVTDTQYF.

This clonotype was detected a few times. This chain's CDR3 is CASRTAGGELFF. The CDR3 coding sequence is TGTGCCAGTCGGACCGCCGGCGGGGAGCTGTTTTTT. The chain links TRBV19 to TRBJ2-2; D gene ambiguous. The germline CDR1 and CDR2 sequences are LNHDA and SQIVND (reference sequence). The CDR3 length is 12 residues. V dropped 8 bases and J dropped 7 bases, with 11 bases sitting between them.

This clonotype was seen repeatedly, ten times or more. CDR3 sequence reads: CASSSGSSYNEQFF. CDR3 in DNA: TGTGCCAGTAGTAGCGGGAGCTCCTACAATGAGCAGTTCTTC. The chain recombines TRBV19 with TRBJ2-1; 7 positions match TRBD2. The CDR3 loop spans 14 amino acids. V trimming: 4 bases; J trimming: 0 bases; junction bases outside the gene matches: 0. Germline V gene lookup returns CDR1 LNHDA and CDR2 SQIVND (reference sequence).

This clonotype was counted between two and nine times. The J gene is TRBJ1-1, the V gene TRBV7-4; a possible D gene is TRBD1 (5 bases). V lost 5 bases and J 3 bases, leaving 13 bases between the germline ends. CDR1 is SGHVT, CDR2 SQSDAQ, per germline. The CDR3 spans 14 residues. In nucleotides, the CDR3 is TGTGCCAGCAGCCCCACAGGTCTTTACACTGAAGCTTTCTTT. Protein product: CASSPTGLYTEAFF.

The chain couples TRBV29-1 to TRBJ1-1, with D perhaps TRBD1 (5 bases). CDR3 size: 13 residues. In germline, CDR1 is SQVTM, CDR2 ANQGSEA. V shed 4 bases and J shed 1 base, with 10 bases lying between them. CDR3 loop: CSVATAPNTEAFF. CDR3 nucleotide sequence: TGCAGCGTTGCGACAGCCCCGAACACTGAAGCTTTCTTT.

The V and J genes are TRBV5-4 and TRBJ2-3; 8 nucleotides line up with TRBD2. Germline trimming cut 5 bases from V and 1 base from J; bases unmatched to any gene: 6. The CDR3 is 15 residues long. Germline V gene sequence: CDR1 SGHNT, CDR2 YYREEE (reference sequence). The CDR3 DNA follows: TGTGCCAGCAGTAAAGCGGGGGAGCGCACAGATACGCAGTATTTT. Encoded protein: CASSKAGERTDTQYF.

This clonotype was seen only a few times. The genes are TRBV9 and TRBJ1-2; D unresolved. Trimming took 0 bases from V and 10 from J, leaving 19 bases between them. The CDR3 runs to 15 residues. Germline V gene data show CDR1 as SGDLS and CDR2 as YYNGEE. The CDR3 nucleotides read TGTGCCAGCAGCGTAGAGGAAGGGCTTTTTTCTCCCTACACCTTC. Translated, it gives CASSVEEGLFSPYTF.

This clonotype showed up just a few times. The genes are TRBV7-9 and TRBJ2-3; D is unclear. V gave up 0 bases and J gave up 6 bases, with 13 bases separating them. The CDR3 contains 15 residues. Germline CDR1 and CDR2: SEHNR and FQNEAQ (reference sequence). In DNA form, the CDR3 reads TGTGCCAGCAGCTTAGCAACCGAAGGCGCGGATACGCAGTATTTT. This sequence encodes CASSLATEGADTQYF.

V usage is TRBV5-5 and J usage is TRBJ1-2, with TRBD1 matching over 8 bases. CDR1 and CDR2 (germline): SGHKS, YYEKEE (reference sequence). The CDR3 sequence is 14 residues long. V trimming: 4 bases; J trimming: 4 bases; junction bases outside the gene matches: 6. CDR3 sequence reads: CASSLGTGSYGYTF. The CDR3 coding sequence is TGTGCCAGCAGCCTAGGGACAGGTAGCTATGGCTACACCTTC.

This clonotype was observed a few times. The chain couples TRBV3-1 to TRBJ2-1; D not certain. Germline V lookup: CDR1 LGHDT, CDR2 YNNKEL (reference sequence). The CDR3 loop spans 15 amino acids. V was clipped by 0 bases and J by 4 bases, with 10 bases between them. The CDR3 nucleotides read TGTGCCAGCAGCCAAGACTCCGACCCTTACAATGAGCAGTTCTTC. Its translation: CASSQDSDPYNEQFF.

In this sample, this clonotype turned up many times. The chain couples TRBV7-8 to TRBJ2-1; 8 bases line up with TRBD1. The CDR3 sequence is 17 residues long. Germline CDR1 and CDR2: SGHVS and FQNEAQ. The V segment lost 9 bases and the J segment 6 bases; nucleotides outside the gene matches: 19. CDR3 sequence reads: CASSGAGGLTKGNEQFF. In DNA, the CDR3 is TGTGCCAGTTCGGGGGCAGGGGGCTTAACGAAGGGCAATGAGCAGTTCTTC.

Details on this clonotype: This sequence may be a read error, since a much larger clone differs from it by one base. This chain uses TRBV28 with TRBJ2-1; 12 bases fit TRBD2. Germline V gene data show CDR1 as MDHEN and CDR2 as SYDVKM. The V and J ends lost 6 bases and 7 bases, in that order; junction bases with no gene match: 10. The CDR3 runs to 16 residues. The chain's CDR3 is CASSSTWTSGINEQFF. The CDR3 DNA follows: TGTGCCAGCAGCTCCACTTGGACTAGCGGGATAAATGAGCAGTTCTTC.

This chain joins TRBV28 and TRBJ2-1; perhaps TRBD1 as D (5 bases). The germline V gene has CDR1 MDHEN and CDR2 SYDVKM. V was clipped by 5 bases and J by 6 bases, with 11 bases between them. There are 13 residues in the CDR3. The CDR3 reads CASSLQDGNEQFF. The CDR3 region has the DNA TGTGCCAGCAGTCTACAGGACGGCAATGAGCAGTTCTTC.

The chain links TRBV6-4 to TRBJ1-2, with D perhaps TRBD1 (5 bases). The CDR3 loop spans 14 amino acids. V lost 4 bases and J lost 6, with 15 bases in between. Germline CDR1 MRHNA, CDR2 SNTAGT. The CDR3 region has the DNA TGTGCCAGCAGTGTTGTTCCGGGGGTGGATGGCTACACCTTC. It translates to CASSVVPGVDGYTF.

V is TRBV5-1 and J is TRBJ2-1; 8 nucleotides line up with TRBD1. The CDR3 is 14 residues long. J was trimmed by 8 bases and V by 1 base; bases with no gene match: 5. Per the germline V gene, CDR1 is SGHRS and CDR2 is YFSETQ. CDR3 region: CASSLSTGVYEQFF. CDR3 DNA: TGCGCCAGCAGCTTGTCGACAGGGGTATATGAGCAGTTCTTC.